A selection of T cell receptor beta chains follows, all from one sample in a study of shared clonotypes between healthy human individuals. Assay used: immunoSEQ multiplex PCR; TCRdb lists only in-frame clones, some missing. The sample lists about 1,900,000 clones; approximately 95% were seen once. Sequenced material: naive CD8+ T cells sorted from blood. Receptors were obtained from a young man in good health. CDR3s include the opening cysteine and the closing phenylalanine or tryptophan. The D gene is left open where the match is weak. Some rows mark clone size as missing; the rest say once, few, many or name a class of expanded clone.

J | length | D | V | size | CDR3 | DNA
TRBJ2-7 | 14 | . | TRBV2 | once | CASGERMSSYEQYF | TGTGCCAGCGGGGAAAGGATGAGCTCCTACGAGCAGTACTTC
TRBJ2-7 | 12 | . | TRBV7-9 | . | CASSFWWYEQYF | TGTGCCAGCAGCTTTTGGTGGTACGAGCAGTACTTC
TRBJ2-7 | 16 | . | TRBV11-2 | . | CASSFGRDSPNYEQYF | TGTGCCAGCAGTTTTGGGAGGGACAGCCCTAACTACGAGCAGTACTTC
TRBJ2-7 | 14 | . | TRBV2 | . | CASSEAEGVREQYF | TGTGCCAGCAGTGAAGCAGAGGGGGTGAGGGAGCAGTACTTC
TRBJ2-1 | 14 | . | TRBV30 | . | CAWSTGLTLGEQFF | TGTGCCTGGAGTACGGGTTTGACCCTTGGGGAGCAGTTCTTC
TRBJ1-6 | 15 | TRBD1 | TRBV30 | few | CAWSWARTGDSPLHF | TGTGCCTGGAGTTGGGCCCGGACAGGGGATTCACCCCTCCACTTT
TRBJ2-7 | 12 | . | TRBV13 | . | CASSPFGGEQYF | TGTGCCAGCAGCCCATTTGGGGGCGAGCAGTACTTC
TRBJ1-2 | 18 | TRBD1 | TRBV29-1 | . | CSVEDPLPHQGGPYGYTF | TGCAGCGTTGAAGATCCCTTACCCCACCAGGGGGGTCCCTATGGCTACACCTTC
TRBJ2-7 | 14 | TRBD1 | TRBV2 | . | CASSDRDREYEQYF | TGTGCCAGCAGTGACCGGGACAGGGAGTACGAGCAGTACTTC
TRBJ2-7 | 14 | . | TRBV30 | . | CAWSILAGPYEQYF | TGTGCCTGGAGTATTTTGGCAGGGCCTTACGAGCAGTACTTC
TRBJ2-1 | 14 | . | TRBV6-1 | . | CASSEGDRYNEQFF | TGTGCCAGCAGTGAGGGCGACAGATACAATGAGCAGTTCTTC
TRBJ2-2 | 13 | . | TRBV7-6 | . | CASSPPDTGELFF | TGTGCCAGCAGTCCCCCGGACACCGGGGAGCTGTTTTTT
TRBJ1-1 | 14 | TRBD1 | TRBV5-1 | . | CASSSGQGWTEAFF | TGCGCCAGCAGTTCCGGACAGGGGTGGACTGAAGCTTTCTTT
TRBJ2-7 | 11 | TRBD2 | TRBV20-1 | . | CSGEGPYEQYF | TGCAGTGGGGAGGGGCCCTACGAGCAGTACTTC
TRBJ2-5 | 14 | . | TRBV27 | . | CASSLWARRETQYF | TGTGCCAGCAGTCTTTGGGCCCGGCGGGAGACCCAGTACTTC
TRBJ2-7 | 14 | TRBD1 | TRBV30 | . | CAWTGTGYSYEQYF | TGTGCCTGGACCGGGACAGGGTACTCCTACGAGCAGTACTTC
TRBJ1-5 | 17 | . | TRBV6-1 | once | CASSVWDQEASNQPQHF | TGTGCCAGCAGTGTTTGGGACCAGGAGGCTAGCAATCAGCCCCAGCATTTT
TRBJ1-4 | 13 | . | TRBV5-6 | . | CASSLYGAEKLFF | TGTGCCAGCAGCCTCTATGGGGCTGAAAAACTGTTTTTT
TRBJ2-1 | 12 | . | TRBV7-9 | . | CASSQGIDEQFF | TGTGCCAGCAGTCAGGGGATAGATGAGCAGTTCTTC
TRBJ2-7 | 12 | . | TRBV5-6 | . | CASSEGGGEQYF | TGTGCCAGCAGCGAGGGGGGAGGCGAGCAGTACTTC
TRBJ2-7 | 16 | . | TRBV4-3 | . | CASSQRVGREGNEQYF | TGCGCCAGCAGCCAGAGGGTGGGCAGGGAAGGGAACGAGCAGTACTTC
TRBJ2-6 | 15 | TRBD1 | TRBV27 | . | CASSLDRAGANVLTF | TGTGCCAGCAGTCTAGACAGGGCTGGGGCCAACGTCCTGACTTTC
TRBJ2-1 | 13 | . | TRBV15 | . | CATSEPPRDEQFF | TGTGCCACCAGCGAACCGCCGCGCGATGAGCAGTTCTTC
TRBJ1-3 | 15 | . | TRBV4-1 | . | CASSQDSTSGNTIYF | TGCGCCAGCAGCCAAGATTCGACCTCTGGAAACACCATATATTTT
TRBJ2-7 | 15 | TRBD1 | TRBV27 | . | CASSPTGGPPYEQYF | TGTGCCAGCAGCCCTACAGGGGGCCCTCCCTACGAGCAGTACTTC
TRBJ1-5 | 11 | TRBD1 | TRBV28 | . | CASSPGGTQHF | TGTGCCAGCAGCCCAGGGGGGACCCAGCATTTT
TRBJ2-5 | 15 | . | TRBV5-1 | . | CASSKNRVSSETQYF | TGCGCCAGCAGCAAAAACAGGGTGTCCTCTGAGACCCAGTACTTC